This T cell receptor (beta chain) was captured by sequencing in a study of blood T cell repertoires in COVID-19. Across the whole study: Samples came from the United States, Italy and Spain, spanning acute and convalescent COVID-19. PBMCs, B-cell-depleted T cells, or T cells were the source of the cDNA or gDNA that made up the material.

Enrolment of Seattle patients took place during active infection, and they were followed longitudinally. The germline CDR1 and CDR2 sequences are KGHSH and LQKENI. The CDR3 consists of 17 residues. Germline trimming cut 2 bases from V and 6 bases from J; bases unmatched to any gene: 9. Per the original methods: The authors estimated nucleated cell counts from reference gene primer amplification. Some clones are missing from TCRdb's copy, which holds only in-frame ones; the method was immunoSEQ multiplex PCR. V, J and clone size derive from that table, while D and trimming were established from the DNA sequence. Counted here are 150,000 to 200,000 clones, around 81% occurring once; the ten biggest clones make up approximately 12%.

The TCR was taken from a woman of 80 years or more with COVID-19, enrolled during active disease. Sequenced material: peripheral blood. The V call is TRBV18, the J call TRBJ1-6; 8 bases match TRBD1. The CDR3 here is CASSPKGQGASNSPLHF. In DNA, the CDR3 is TGTGCCAGCTCACCAAAGGGGCAGGGGGCGAGTAATTCACCCCTCCACTTT.